This TCR beta chain is drawn from a study of blood T cell repertoires in COVID-19. Study-wide background: T cells, B-cell-depleted T cells, or PBMCs supplied cDNA or gDNA.

The method was immunoSEQ multiplex PCR; TCRdb's version includes in-frame clones alone and lacks a portion of them. Of 150,000 to 200,000 clones listed, over 80% were seen once; the top ten hold around 8%. The CDR3 runs 15 residues. V shed 3 bases, J shed 7 bases, and the junction held 10 bases outside the gene matches. Germline CDR1 and CDR2: SGHKS and YYEKEE (reference sequence). Sequenced input: peripheral blood. The chain carries TRBV5-5 and TRBJ2-5; TRBD1 matches 9 bases. The clonotype was recovered from a woman aged 70-85 years with COVID-19, enrolled during active disease. The CDR3 reads CASSSPGQGLVTQYF. CDR3 nucleotide sequence: TGTGCCAGCAGCTCACCGGGACAGGGTTTGGTGACCCAGTACTTC.